Each of the 24 T cell receptor beta chains below was sequenced from the same sample in a study of blood T cell repertoires in COVID-19. Only in-frame clones appear in the TCRdb table, and some are missing; sequencing was by immunoSEQ multiplex PCR. The sample yields fewer than 350,000 clones, about 86% seen once. Sequenced sample: peripheral blood. These receptors all stem from a woman between 55 and 75 years old with active or convalescent COVID-19.

The V gene is TRBV11-2, the J gene TRBJ2-7, with 8 nucleotides matching TRBD1. The CDR3 covers 16 residues. Germline lookup yields CDR1 SGHAT and CDR2 FQNNGV. With V trimmed by 0 bases and J by 5 bases, 9 bases remained unmatched. The CDR3 is CASSLDRQGAGHEQYF. The CDR3 nucleotides read TGTGCCAGCAGCTTAGATAGGCAGGGGGCGGGCCACGAGCAGTACTTC.

J is TRBJ1-2 and V is TRBV13; D is perhaps TRBD1 (5 bases). Deletions cut 6 bases from V and 4 bases from J, with 21 bases between. CDR3 size: 16 residues. The germline gives CDR1 PRHDT, CDR2 FYEKMQ (reference sequence). The CDR3, as DNA: TGTGCCAGCAGTCGTCTCCGACAGTCAAGGGTCTATGGCTACACCTTC. Translated: CASSRLRQSRVYGYTF.

This chain links TRBV7-9 with TRBJ1-3; D not certain. Germline CDR1 reads SEHNR; CDR2 reads FQNEAQ (reference sequence). V lost 4 bases to trimming and J lost 0 bases, with 13 bases between them. CDR3 length: 16 residues. CDR3 DNA: TGTGCCAGCAGCTACCCGCGGGTGCTCTCTGGAAACACCATATATTTT. Its protein is CASSYPRVLSGNTIYF. Complete variable domain (other parts from reference TRBV7-9 and TRBJ1-3): DTGVSQNPRHKITKRGQNVTFRCDPISEHNRLYWYRQTLGQGPEFLTYFQNEAQLEKSRLLSDRFSAERPKGSFSTLEIQRTEQGDSAMYLCASSYPRVLSGNTIYFGEGSWLTVV.

This chain joins TRBV7-9 and TRBJ1-2; D is perhaps TRBD1 (6 bases). The CDR3 has 15 residues. The V and J ends lost 0 bases and 8 bases respectively, with 16 bases between them. Germline V gives CDR1 SEHNR, CDR2 FQNEAQ (reference sequence). CDR3 DNA: TGTGCCAGCAGCTTAGCGCCCCTGGGGGCGGAAGGCTACACCTTC. Amino acids: CASSLAPLGAEGYTF.

The chain joins TRBV3-1 (or the pseudogene TRBV3-2) to TRBJ2-7, with D unclear. There are 13 residues in the CDR3. Trimming removed 2 bases from V and 6 bases from J, with 11 bases in between. Germline values: CDR1 LGHDT, CDR2 YNNKEL (reference sequence). The CDR3 reads CASSQMNWSEQYF. The CDR3 coding sequence is TGTGCCAGCAGCCAAATGAATTGGAGCGAGCAGTACTTC.

The gene calls are TRBV7-2 and TRBJ2-7; 9 nucleotides align to TRBD1. V dropped 5 bases and J dropped 9; count of bases not matched to a gene: 8. The germline gives CDR1 SGHTA, CDR2 FQGNSA. CDR3 size: 13 residues. This CDR3 is CASSTGQGTVQYF. In DNA, the CDR3 is TGTGCCAGCAGCACGGGACAGGGAACGGTGCAGTACTTC.

This chain connects TRBV12-5 to TRBJ2-5, with 10 positions matching TRBD2. The germline gives CDR1 LGHNT, CDR2 FRNRAP. The ends lost 1 base at V and 9 bases at J; junction bases unmatched: 5. The CDR3 spans 14 residues. CDR3 in DNA: TGTGCTAGTGGTTTGGATGGAGCGGGGGGGGCCCAGTACTTC. Translation gives CASGLDGAGGAQYF. The full variable domain, its missing parts supplied by reference TRBV12-5 and TRBJ2-5, is DARVTQTPRHKVTEMGQEVTMRCQPILGHNTVFWYRQTMMQGLELLAYFRNRAPLDDSGMPKDRFSAEMPDATLATLKIQPSEPRDSAVYFCASGLDGAGGAQYFGPGTRLLVL.

The CDR3, as DNA: TGCGCCAGCAGCTTGACAGACCACTACGAGCAGTACTTC. Protein: CASSLTDHYEQYF. This chain links TRBV5-1 with TRBJ2-7; D gene uncertain. Per the germline V gene, CDR1 is SGHRS and CDR2 is YFSETQ. This CDR3 is built from 13 residues. V was cut by 1 base and J by 3 bases, with 8 bases left in between.

This chain joins TRBV6-1 and TRBJ2-2; 9 nucleotides align to TRBD1. Germline values: CDR1 MNHNS, CDR2 SASEGT. The CDR3 has 16 amino acids. J gave up 10 bases and V 3 bases, and 12 bases lay outside the gene matches. CDR3 region: CASSEVVPGQGTELFF. The CDR3 bases are TGTGCCAGCAGTGAGGTTGTCCCGGGACAGGGTACGGAGCTGTTTTTT.

CDR3: CAWDSQGTNTEAFF. The CDR3 nucleotides read TGTGCCTGGGATTCACAGGGGACCAACACTGAAGCTTTCTTT. The chain joins TRBV30 to TRBJ1-1, with 7 bases aligning to TRBD1. With V trimmed by 5 bases and J by 2 bases, 8 bases remained unmatched. The V gene's germline CDR1 is GTSNPN and CDR2 SVGIG (reference sequence). This CDR3 is 14 amino acids long.

CDR3 nucleotide sequence: TGTGCCAGTAGTATAGGCCAGGCCCCAACTAATGAAAAACTGTTTTTT. It is translated as CASSIGQAPTNEKLFF. The chain employs TRBV19 and TRBJ1-4; the D is unclear. Germline loops: CDR1 LNHDA, CDR2 SQIVND (reference sequence). V was trimmed by 1 base and J by 0 bases, leaving 9 bases between them. The CDR3 consists of 16 residues.

The chain links TRBV7-2 to TRBJ1-5, with TRBD1 identical over 7 bases. Losses at the gene ends were 4 bases for V and 3 bases for J; bases not matched to a gene: 3. From germline, CDR1 is SGHTA and CDR2 FQGNSA. The CDR3 covers 14 residues. DNA for the CDR3: TGTGCCAGCAGCTACAGGGGCCCCAATCAGCCCCAGCATTTT. Protein sequence: CASSYRGPNQPQHF.

V is TRBV5-8 and J is TRBJ2-2, with a weak D call TRBD1 (6 bases). This CDR3 spans 14 amino acids. V was cut by 4 bases and J by 4 bases, with 11 bases left in between. The germline gives CDR1 SGHTS, CDR2 YDEGEE. The CDR3 spells CASSEGHRTGELFF. In DNA, the CDR3 is TGTGCCAGCAGCGAGGGACACCGCACCGGGGAGCTGTTTTTT.

CDR3: CASSRLAGDLQETQYF. The CDR3 bases are TGTGCCAGCAGTCGACTAGCGGGGGATCTTCAAGAGACCCAGTACTTC. The chain links TRBV25-1 to TRBJ2-5; 12 nucleotides align to TRBD2. This CDR3 is built from 16 residues. Trimming removed 5 bases from V and 2 bases from J; junction bases left unmatched: 6. The germline V gene has CDR1 MGHDK and CDR2 SYGVNS.

This chain uses TRBV6-2 or TRBV6-3 with TRBJ2-1; 7 nucleotides line up with TRBD2. CDR1 is MNHEY, CDR2 SVGEGT, per germline. Trimming removed 2 bases from V and 0 bases from J; junction bases left unmatched: 4. There are 16 residues in the CDR3. CDR3 sequence (DNA): TGTGCCAGCAGTTACCGGCGGGGGAGCTCCTACAATGAGCAGTTCTTC. Encoded protein: CASSYRRGSSYNEQFF.

The genes are TRBV5-1 and TRBJ2-3; 14 nucleotides agree with TRBD2. Germline V gives CDR1 SGHRS, CDR2 YFSETQ. The V gene end was trimmed by 0 bases and the J gene end by 3 bases; junction bases not matched to a gene: 9. The CDR3 runs 19 residues. CDR3 sequence: CASSLVTSGGAMGTDTQYF. CDR3 sequence (DNA): TGCGCCAGCAGCTTGGTGACTAGCGGGGGGGCCATGGGTACAGATACGCAGTATTTT.

The chain couples TRBV19 to TRBJ1-1; no reliable D call. Between the trimmed V and J ends, which lost 5 bases and 0 bases, there was a span of 7 bases. Per germline, CDR1 LNHDA and CDR2 SQIVND (reference sequence). The CDR3 sequence is 13 residues long. The CDR3 protein is CASSGQLNTEAFF. For the CDR3, the DNA is TGTGCCAGTAGTGGGCAGCTGAACACTGAAGCTTTCTTT. The complete variable domain, with remaining parts taken from reference TRBV19 and TRBJ1-1, reads DGGITQSPKYLFRKEGQNVTLSCEQNLNHDAMYWYRQDPGQGLRLIYYSQIVNDFQKGDIAEGYSVSREKKESFPLTVTSAQKNPTAFYLCASSGQLNTEAFFGQGTRLTVV.

The chain carries TRBV27 and TRBJ1-2; 9 bases map to TRBD1. The germline V gene has CDR1 MNHEY and CDR2 SMNVEV (reference sequence). CDR3 size: 16 residues. V shed 4 bases and J 8 bases; nucleotides not matched to a gene: 14. CDR3 nucleotides: TGTGCCAGCAGTTCCCAGCGGGGACAGGGAGGATACGGCTACACCTTC. Translation gives CASSSQRGQGGYGYTF.

J is TRBJ2-1 and V is TRBV6-5; 8 nucleotides agree with TRBD2. There are 15 residues in the CDR3. The V gene end was trimmed by 7 bases and the J gene end by 3 bases; junction bases not matched to a gene: 8. The germline V gene has CDR1 MNHEY and CDR2 SVGAGI. The DNA for the CDR3 is TGTGCCAGCAAAAAGAGCGGGGGATACTACAATGAGCAGTTCTTC. Its protein product is CASKKSGGYYNEQFF.

The rearrangement joins TRBV6-4 to TRBJ2-1; 12 bases match TRBD2. V lost 6 bases and J lost 0; bases outside the gene matches: 9. Germline CDR1 MRHNA, CDR2 SNTAGT. The CDR3 consists of 18 residues. Here the CDR3 DNA reads TGTGCCAGCAGCTCAGGCCTAGCGGGGGGGCTCTCCTACAATGAGCAGTTCTTC. This translates into CASSSGLAGGLSYNEQFF.

V gene TRBV3-1 (or the pseudogene TRBV3-2) combines with J gene TRBJ2-1; TRBD2 might be the D (7 bases). The V and J ends lost 2 bases and 9 bases respectively, with 17 bases between them. Germline lookup yields CDR1 LGHDT and CDR2 YNNKEL (reference sequence). This CDR3 is 15 amino acids long. This chain's CDR3 is CASSQCEGGAFEQFF. The CDR3 DNA reads TGTGCCAGCAGCCAATGCGAGGGGGGGGCATTTGAGCAGTTCTTC.

The chain joins TRBV10-3 to TRBJ1-4, with D perhaps matching TRBD1 (6 bases). Germline values: CDR1 ENHRY, CDR2 SYGVKD. V was trimmed by 3 bases and J by 7 bases, leaving 15 bases between them. CDR3 length equals 15 residues. The CDR3 reads CAISESSSGVEKLFF. In DNA form, the CDR3 reads TGTGCCATCAGTGAATCGTCCTCAGGGGTTGAAAAACTGTTTTTT.

The J gene is TRBJ1-2, the V gene TRBV19, with 8 bases lining up with TRBD1. In germline, CDR1 is LNHDA, CDR2 SQIVND (reference sequence). The CDR3 covers 14 residues. After removal of 6 bases from V and 3 bases from J, the junction contained 6 bases not matched to a gene. The CDR3 region is CASRKTGVHYGYTF. CDR3 DNA sequence: TGTGCCAGTAGGAAGACAGGGGTCCACTATGGCTACACCTTC. The full variable domain, with the rest looked up from reference TRBV19 and TRBJ1-2, is DGGITQSPKYLFRKEGQNVTLSCEQNLNHDAMYWYRQDPGQGLRLIYYSQIVNDFQKGDIAEGYSVSREKKESFPLTVTSAQKNPTAFYLCASRKTGVHYGYTFGSGTRLTVV.

For the CDR3, the DNA is TGTGCCAGCAGTCTGCGGCCCTCCGTCGAGAACACTGAAGCTTTCTTT. Its protein product is CASSLRPSVENTEAFF. The rearrangement joins TRBV6-2 or TRBV6-3 to TRBJ1-1; no definite D call. This CDR3 spans 16 amino acids. CDR1 is MNHEY, CDR2 SVGEGT, per germline. Trimming took 5 bases from V and 1 from J, leaving 17 bases between them.